The text below deals with one T cell receptor (beta chain). Those who participated ranged in age from about 18 to 95 years and resided in around 22 US areas. Allocation to cohorts depended on clinical history reported by the participants. The sample comes from a study of blood T cell repertoires in COVID-19. Sequencing was performed with immunoSEQ multiplex PCR; in TCRdb, only in-frame clones are kept and a portion is missing. The sample has about 240,000 clones; approximately 90% are singletons. V was clipped by 6 bases and J by 2 bases; unmatched bases: 7. This CDR3 region has 18 residues. Germline CDR1 is MDHEN and CDR2 is SYDVKM.

The specimen sequenced was PBMCs or T cells enriched from blood (not recorded which). The chain couples TRBV28 to TRBJ2-1, with 16 bases fitting TRBD2. The receptor's source is a woman aged 25-40 years who had recovered from COVID-19. In DNA form, the CDR3 reads TGTGCCAGCAGCCCGGGGACTAGCGGGAGGGGCCCCTACAATGAGCAGTTCTTC. Translation gives CASSPGTSGRGPYNEQFF. Complete variable domain (other parts from reference TRBV28 and TRBJ2-1): DVKVTQSSRYLVKRTGEKVFLECVQDMDHENMFWYRQDPGLGLRLIYFSYDVKMKEKGDIPEGYSVSREKKERFSLILESASTNQTSMYLCASSPGTSGRGPYNEQFFGPGTRLTVL.